Listed below are T cell receptor beta chains from one sample, sequenced in a study of blood T cell repertoires in COVID-19. Profiling relied on immunoSEQ multiplex PCR, and the TCRdb table lists in-frame clones only, not all of them. The data show 130,000 to 150,000 clones, about 90% seen once. Specimen: peripheral blood. All receptors derive from a man in his forties or fifties with active or convalescent COVID-19. Each CDR3 is given with its conserved first and last residue.

V gene: TRBV5-6; CDR3 protein: CASSLTAGYSYNEQFF
V gene: TRBV28; CDR3 protein: CASSSNYRVLGEQYF
V gene: TRBV25-1; CDR3 protein: CASSERYNQPQHF
V gene: TRBV5-4; CDR3 protein: CASSPDSSLNYGYTF
V gene: TRBV3-1/TRBV3-2; CDR3 protein: CASSQDLNPRVNEQFF
V gene: TRBV18; CDR3 protein: CASSPGTSGRRVSYEQYF
V gene: TRBV2; CDR3 protein: CASSVGSLLSTDTQYF
V gene: TRBV19; CDR3 protein: CASSLTGATGELFF
V gene: TRBV4-1; CDR3 protein: CASSQPPSGSDNEQFF
V gene: TRBV6-5; CDR3 protein: CASSRGQGAYEQYF
V gene: TRBV7-2; CDR3 protein: CASSLQGTRTEAFF
V gene: TRBV9; CDR3 protein: CASSVTGTVPSEQYF
V gene: TRBV5-6; CDR3 protein: CASSLMGQGVWETQYF
V gene: TRBV5-6; CDR3 protein: CASSARTGVGNQPQHF
V gene: TRBV4-2; CDR3 protein: CASSLNIYNEQFF
V gene: TRBV28; CDR3 protein: CASSPQSAGGKTQYF
V gene: TRBV30; CDR3 protein: CAWKRQTHSYEQYF
V gene: TRBV6-5; CDR3 protein: CASSYGQARTGELFF
V gene: TRBV7-7; CDR3 protein: CASSPSGLGGKTQYF
V gene: TRBV12-3/TRBV12-4; CDR3 protein: CASSPDRDQPQHF
V gene: TRBV2; CDR3 protein: CASSRTGISYNEQFF
V gene: TRBV19; CDR3 protein: CASSTRQGSNEKLFF
V gene: TRBV6-5; CDR3 protein: CASSYGDSYGYTF
V gene: TRBV2; CDR3 protein: CASSEGQARQYF
V gene: TRBV7-8; CDR3 protein: CASSLATGAPYEQYF
V gene: TRBV29-1; CDR3 protein: CSAELQGKFSYNEQFF
V gene: TRBV19; CDR3 protein: CASSILGDPRGTEAFF
V gene: TRBV28; CDR3 protein: CASRFTGTPYEQYF
V gene: TRBV7-3; CDR3 protein: CASSLQRHKNSPLHF
V gene: TRBV6-5; CDR3 protein: CATSSRAGGYEQYF
V gene: TRBV7-2; CDR3 protein: CASATGLQGIQYF
V gene: TRBV2; CDR3 protein: CASSKSGRPNTGELFF
V gene: TRBV7-2; CDR3 protein: CASSLTGYGYTF
V gene: TRBV18; CDR3 protein: CASSPNRGAYEQYF
V gene: TRBV30; CDR3 protein: CAWSWQGNSPLHF
V gene: TRBV4-2; CDR3 protein: CASSPAGSSSYTGELFF
V gene: TRBV19; CDR3 protein: CASEARGSGNQPQHF
V gene: TRBV5-1; CDR3 protein: CASSLGAGDTDTQYF
V gene: TRBV5-6; CDR3 protein: CASSWGPDRAGDTQYF
V gene: TRBV29-1; CDR3 protein: CSVTGGFHGYTF
V gene: TRBV7-9; CDR3 protein: CASSTKEHNEQFF